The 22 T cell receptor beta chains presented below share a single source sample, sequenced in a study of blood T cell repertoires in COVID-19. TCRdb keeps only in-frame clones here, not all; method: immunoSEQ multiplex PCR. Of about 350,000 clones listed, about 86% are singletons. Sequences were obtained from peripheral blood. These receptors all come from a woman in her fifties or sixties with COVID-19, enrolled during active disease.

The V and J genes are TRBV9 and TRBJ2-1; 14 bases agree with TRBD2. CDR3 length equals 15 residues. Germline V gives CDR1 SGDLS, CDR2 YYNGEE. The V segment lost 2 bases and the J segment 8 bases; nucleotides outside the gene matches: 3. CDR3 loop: CASSVGTSGGDEQFF. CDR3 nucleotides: TGTGCCAGCAGCGTCGGGACTAGCGGGGGTGATGAGCAGTTCTTC.

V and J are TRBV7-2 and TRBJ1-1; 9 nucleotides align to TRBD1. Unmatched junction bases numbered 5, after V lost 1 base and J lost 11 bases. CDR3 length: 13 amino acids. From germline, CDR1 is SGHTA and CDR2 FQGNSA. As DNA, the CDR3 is TGTGCCAGCAGCTTAGAATGGACAGGGGCGGCTTTCTTT. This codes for CASSLEWTGAAFF. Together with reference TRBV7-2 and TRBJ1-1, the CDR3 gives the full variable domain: GAGVSQSPSNKVTEKGKDVELRCDPISGHTALYWYRQSLGQGLEFLIYFQGNSAPDKSGLPSDRFSAERTGGSVSTLTIQRTQQEDSAVYLCASSLEWTGAAFFGQGTRLTVV.

This chain's CDR3 is CASSVTRTDTQYF. As DNA, the CDR3 is TGCGCCAGCAGCGTCACCAGAACAGATACGCAGTATTTT. The rearrangement links TRBV5-1 to TRBJ2-3; D remains unclear. CDR3 size: 13 residues. Trimming cost V 4 bases and J 3 bases, with 9 bases left between them. Per the germline V gene, CDR1 is SGHRS and CDR2 is YFSETQ.

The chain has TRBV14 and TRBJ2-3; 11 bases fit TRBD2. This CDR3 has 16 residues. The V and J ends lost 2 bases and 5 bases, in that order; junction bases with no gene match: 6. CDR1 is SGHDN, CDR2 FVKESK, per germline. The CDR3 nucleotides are TGTGCCAGCAGCCAATCGGCTAGCGGGGGGAGAGATACGCAGTATTTT. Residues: CASSQSASGGRDTQYF.

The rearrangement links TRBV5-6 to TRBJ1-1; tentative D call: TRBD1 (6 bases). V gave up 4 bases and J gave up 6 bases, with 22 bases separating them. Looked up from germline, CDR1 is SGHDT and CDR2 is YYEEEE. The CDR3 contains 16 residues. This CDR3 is CASSQPLGGAWAEAFF. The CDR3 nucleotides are TGTGCCAGCAGCCAACCCCTCGGGGGGGCTTGGGCTGAAGCTTTCTTT.

The CDR3: CASSRTGLEEQYF. Here the CDR3 DNA reads TGTGCCAGCAGCCGGACAGGGTTGGAAGAGCAGTACTTC. This rearrangement joins TRBV7-3 to TRBJ2-7; 8 bases match TRBD1. The V gene's germline CDR1 is SGHTA and CDR2 FQGTGA. This CDR3 spans 13 amino acids. V dropped 5 bases and J dropped 7; count of bases not matched to a gene: 7.

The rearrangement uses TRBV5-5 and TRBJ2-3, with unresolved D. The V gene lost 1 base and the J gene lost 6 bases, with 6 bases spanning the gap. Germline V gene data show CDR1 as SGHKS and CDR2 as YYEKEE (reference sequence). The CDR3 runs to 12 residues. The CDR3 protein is CASSLYGDTQYF. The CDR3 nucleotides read TGTGCCAGCAGCTTGTACGGGGATACGCAGTATTTT.

The CDR3 nucleotides are TGTGCCAGCAGTGAAGGGGCGAGCCATAATTCACCCCTCCACTTT. Translated: CASSEGASHNSPLHF. This chain uses TRBV3-1 (or the pseudogene TRBV3-2) with TRBJ1-6, with D maybe TRBD1 (5 bases). The germline V gene encodes CDR1 LGHDT and CDR2 YNNKEL (reference sequence). This CDR3 spans 15 amino acids. Trimming removed 6 bases at V and 5 bases at J, with 14 bases between.

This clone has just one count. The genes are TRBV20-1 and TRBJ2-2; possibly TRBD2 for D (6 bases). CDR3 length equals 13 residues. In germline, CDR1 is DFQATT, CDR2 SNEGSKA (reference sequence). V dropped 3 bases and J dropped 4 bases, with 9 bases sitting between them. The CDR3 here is CSASERVTGELFF. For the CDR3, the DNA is TGCAGTGCTAGTGAGCGGGTCACCGGGGAGCTGTTTTTT.

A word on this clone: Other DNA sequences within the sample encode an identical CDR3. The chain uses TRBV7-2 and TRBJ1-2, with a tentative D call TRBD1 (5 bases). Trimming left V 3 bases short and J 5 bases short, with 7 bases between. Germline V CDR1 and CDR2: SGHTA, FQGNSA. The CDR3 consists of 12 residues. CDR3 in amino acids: CASSLQGYGYTF. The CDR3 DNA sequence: TGTGCCAGCAGCTTGCAGGGATATGGCTACACCTTC.

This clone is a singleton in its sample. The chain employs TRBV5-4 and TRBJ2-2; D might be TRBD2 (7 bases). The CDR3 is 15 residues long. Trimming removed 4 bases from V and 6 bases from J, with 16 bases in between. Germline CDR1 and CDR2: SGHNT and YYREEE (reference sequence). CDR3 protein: CASSGGAGSAGELFF. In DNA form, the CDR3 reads TGTGCCAGCAGCGGGGGGGCAGGGAGCGCCGGGGAGCTGTTTTTT. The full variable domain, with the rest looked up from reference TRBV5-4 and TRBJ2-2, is ETGVTQSPTHLIKTRGQQVTLRCSSQSGHNTVSWYQQALGQGPQFIFQYYREEENGRGNFPPRFSGLQFPNYSSELNVNALELDDSALYLCASSGGAGSAGELFFGEGSRLTVL.

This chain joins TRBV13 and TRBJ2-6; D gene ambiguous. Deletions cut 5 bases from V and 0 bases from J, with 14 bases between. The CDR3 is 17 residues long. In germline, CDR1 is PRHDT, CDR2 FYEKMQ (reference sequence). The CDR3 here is CASSRLGGDSGANVLTF. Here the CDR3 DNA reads TGTGCCAGCAGCCGCCTAGGTGGAGACTCTGGGGCCAACGTCCTGACTTTC.

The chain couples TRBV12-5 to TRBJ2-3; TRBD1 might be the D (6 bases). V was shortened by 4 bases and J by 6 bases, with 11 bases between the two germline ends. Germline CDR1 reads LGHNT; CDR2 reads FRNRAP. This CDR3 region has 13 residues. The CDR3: CASGSQGTDTQYF. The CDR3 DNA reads TGTGCTAGTGGTTCACAGGGTACCGATACGCAGTATTTT.

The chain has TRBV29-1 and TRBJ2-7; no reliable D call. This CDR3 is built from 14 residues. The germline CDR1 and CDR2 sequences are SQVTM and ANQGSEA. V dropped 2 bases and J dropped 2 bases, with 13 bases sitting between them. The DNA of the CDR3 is TGCAGCGTTGAACTTCTAGGCATACCCTACGAGCAGTACTTC. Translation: CSVELLGIPYEQYF.

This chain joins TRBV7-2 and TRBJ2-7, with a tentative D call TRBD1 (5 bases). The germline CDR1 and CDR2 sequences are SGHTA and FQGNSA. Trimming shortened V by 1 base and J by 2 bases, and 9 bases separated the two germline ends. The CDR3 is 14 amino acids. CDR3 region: CASSLGKGAYEQYF. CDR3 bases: TGTGCCAGCAGCTTAGGTAAAGGGGCCTACGAGCAGTACTTC.

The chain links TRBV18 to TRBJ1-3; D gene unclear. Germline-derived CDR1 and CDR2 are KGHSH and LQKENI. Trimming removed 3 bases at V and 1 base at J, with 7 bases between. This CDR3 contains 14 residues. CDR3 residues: CASSPGVSGNTIYF. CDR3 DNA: TGTGCCAGCTCACCCGGGGTTTCTGGAAACACCATATATTTT.

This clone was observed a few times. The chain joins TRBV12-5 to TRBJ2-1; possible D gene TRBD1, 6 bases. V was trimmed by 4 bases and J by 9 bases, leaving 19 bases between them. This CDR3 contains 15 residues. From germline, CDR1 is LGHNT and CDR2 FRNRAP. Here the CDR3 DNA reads TGTGCTAGTGGTTCTGCCGGGACACACACCACTGAGCAGTTCTTC. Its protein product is CASGSAGTHTTEQFF.

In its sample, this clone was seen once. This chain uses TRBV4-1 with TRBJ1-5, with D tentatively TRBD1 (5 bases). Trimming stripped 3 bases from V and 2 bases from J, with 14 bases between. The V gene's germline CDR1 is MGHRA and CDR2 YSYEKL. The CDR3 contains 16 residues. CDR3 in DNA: TGCGCCAGCAGCCAGGGGGGGGGATACGGCAATCAGCCCCAGCATTTT. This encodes CASSQGGGYGNQPQHF.

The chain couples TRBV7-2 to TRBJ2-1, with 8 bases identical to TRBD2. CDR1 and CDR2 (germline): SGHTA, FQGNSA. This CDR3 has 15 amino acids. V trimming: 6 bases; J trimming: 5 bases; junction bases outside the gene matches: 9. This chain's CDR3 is CASRLRGGPNNEQFF. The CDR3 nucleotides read TGTGCCAGCAGACTACGGGGGGGCCCTAACAATGAGCAGTTCTTC.

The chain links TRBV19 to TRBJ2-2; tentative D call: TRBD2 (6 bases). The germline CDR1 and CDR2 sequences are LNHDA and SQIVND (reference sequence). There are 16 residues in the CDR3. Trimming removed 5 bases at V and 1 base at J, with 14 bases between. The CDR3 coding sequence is TGTGCCAGTAGTCGCCGTGGGGGGATGAACACCGGGGAGCTGTTTTTT. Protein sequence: CASSRRGGMNTGELFF.

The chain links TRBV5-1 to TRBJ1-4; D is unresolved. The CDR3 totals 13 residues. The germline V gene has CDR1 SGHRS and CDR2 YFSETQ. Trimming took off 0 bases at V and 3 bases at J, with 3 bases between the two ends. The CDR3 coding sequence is TGCGCCAGCAGCTTGGAGCCTAATGAAAAACTGTTTTTT. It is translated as CASSLEPNEKLFF. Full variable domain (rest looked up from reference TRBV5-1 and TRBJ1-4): KAGVTQTPRYLIKTRGQQVTLSCSPISGHRSVSWYQQTPGQGLQFLFEYFSETQRNKGNFPGRFSGRQFSNSRSEMNVSTLELGDSALYLCASSLEPNEKLFFGSGTQLSVL.

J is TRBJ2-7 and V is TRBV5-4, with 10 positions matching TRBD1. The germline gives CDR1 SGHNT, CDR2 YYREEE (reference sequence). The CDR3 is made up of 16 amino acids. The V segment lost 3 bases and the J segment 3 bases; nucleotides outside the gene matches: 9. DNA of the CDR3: TGTGCCAGCAGCTCCTACGCCGGGACAGGGGACTACGAGCAGTACTTC. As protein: CASSSYAGTGDYEQYF.